This T cell receptor beta chain was documented in a study of siplizumab effects on memory and regulatory T cells (dated 2019 in TCRdb). Context from the whole study: The effect of the anti-CD2 antibody siplizumab on alloreactive T-cell subsets was examined in allogeneic mixed lymphocyte reactions constructed from human PBMCs. Broad study findings and their caveats: Because sequences below about 10^-5 frequency were poorly captured, only a minor fraction of alloreactive clones could be mapped to unstimulated subsets. Whether proliferating Tregs from siplizumab cultures actually had suppressive function was not functionally confirmed. In reactions with siplizumab, an average of about 69% of mappable alloreactive CD4+ clones were Treg-derived, compared with 26.9% in control reactions. Siplizumab significantly reduced the cumulative frequency of alloreactive sequences traceable to unstimulated CD4+ memory T cells. Roughly 75-95% of proliferating CD4+ or CD8+ clones could not be assigned a naive or memory phenotype. Unstimulated naive T cells appeared to be more diverse than memory T cells, and naive cells seemed to make a substantial contribution to the alloresponse.

This clone was observed a handful of times. Its antigen is still unknown. It has no much larger one-base neighbor in the sample; base qualities were not kept. Sorted unstimulated T cells and proliferating T cells recovered from mixed lymphocyte reactions were subjected to TCRbeta CDR3 sequencing. Fresh whole blood from approximately 11 HLA-typed healthy donors served as the source for isolating PBMCs. To map where alloreactive clones came from, unstimulated CD4+ regulatory T cells were FACS-sorted. The method was the immunoSEQ multiplex PCR assay. Each sample had 85,000 to 100,000 TCR templates assayed by the deep sequencing platform. Genomic DNA extracted from sorted T cells was the material used for TCRbeta CDR3 sequencing. The authors processed their data as follows. The R programming language was used for clonal analysis of TCRbeta CDR3 data. Comparing unstimulated samples against CFSE-low samples taken after the reaction was how alloreactive CD4+ and CD8+ clones were defined. Regulatory or non-regulatory origin of alloreactive CD4+ clones was assigned by matching sequences to the sorted unstimulated Treg and non-Treg repertoires. TCRdb provides this immuneACCESS table in a form limited to in-frame rearrangements. Some clones are lacking; in checked studies, under half of them reflect an unresolved V gene, and why the rest are absent is not known. The V and J calls and clone size are taken from that table; D and trimming were inferred from the DNA. The sample table shows about 82,000 clones, and roughly 90% are seen once. 1.5% of the sample is held by the ten biggest clonotypes.

The junction carries 11 bases between V and J, which are trimmed by 4 bases and 2 bases respectively. From the cysteine through the phenylalanine, the CDR3 covers 14 amino acids. The read is trimmed to its CDR3 DNA, 42 bases read in frame from base 1. CDR1 and CDR2 are drawn from the germline V gene: SGHTA, FQGNSA. What was sequenced was Tregs sorted from blood. The sequence links TRBV7-2 to TRBJ1-1; the D gene lacks a confident call. The clonotype was recovered from a human donor in good health. The DNA reads as follows: TGTGCCAGCAGCTCGCCACGACATAACACTGAAGCTTTCTTT. Protein translation: CASSSPRHNTEAFF.